What follows are 10 T cell receptor beta chains derived from one specimen sequenced in a study of cytomegalovirus exposure and HLA in healthy donors. Primers for the PCR totalled 60 Vbeta and 13 Jbeta. Clones were read by immunoSEQ multiplex PCR, and TCRdb kept only the in-frame ones, dropping some. This repertoire shows around 200,000 clones, under 85% found once; its top ten account for about 1.7%. The sample was PBMCs. All receptors derive from a man aged 45-60 years in good health and CMV-seronegative.

With regard to this clone: At one end, the junction sequence differs from germline, possibly due to a read error. This chain joins TRBV7-2 and TRBJ1-2; D uncertain. The CDR3 is 11 amino acids. CDR1 is SGHTA and CDR2 is FQGNSA in the germline V gene. CDR3 in amino acids: CASSPSLEVSF. As DNA, the CDR3 is TGTGCCAGCAGCCCGTCCCTCGAGGTGTCCTTC.

Concerning this clone itself: The same CDR3 can be traced to other DNA sequences in this sample. The chain carries TRBV6-5 and TRBJ2-7; 11 bases align to TRBD2. V lost 4 bases and J lost 4; bases outside the gene matches: 3. Germline V gene sequence: CDR1 MNHEY, CDR2 SVGAGI. The CDR3 runs 14 residues. The CDR3 spells CASSSTSGSYEQYF. The CDR3 DNA follows: TGTGCCAGCAGTTCCACTAGCGGGAGTTACGAGCAGTACTTC.

This chain connects TRBV5-4 to TRBJ2-7; D not resolved. The CDR3 consists of 14 residues. Trimming left V 4 bases short and J 0 bases short, with 11 bases between. CDR1 and CDR2 from the germline V gene are SGHNT and YYREEE (reference sequence). CDR3 nucleotide sequence: TGTGCCAGCAGCGTTCCGGAGAGCTCCTACGAGCAGTACTTC. Translation gives CASSVPESSYEQYF.

The chain links TRBV29-1 to TRBJ1-1; D is possibly TRBD1 (6 bases). CDR1 is SQVTM, CDR2 ANQGSEA, per germline. The CDR3 covers 14 residues. The germline V and J ends were trimmed by 7 bases and 0 bases, with 15 bases remaining between them. The CDR3 region is CSGEGTFMNTEAFF. For the CDR3, the DNA is TGCAGCGGGGAAGGGACATTTATGAACACTGAAGCTTTCTTT.

A few counts support this clone. The CDR3 loop is CASGGLAGGARTGELFF. The DNA for the CDR3 is TGTGCCAGCGGGGGACTAGCGGGGGGGGCGAGAACCGGGGAGCTGTTTTTT. The genes are TRBV28 and TRBJ2-2, with 16 nucleotides matching TRBD2. Germline V lookup: CDR1 MDHEN, CDR2 SYDVKM. J was trimmed by 5 bases and V by 8 bases; bases with no gene match: 8. The CDR3 extends over 17 amino acids.

The rearrangement uses TRBV7-3 and TRBJ2-3, with TRBD2 identical over 7 bases. The CDR3 totals 15 residues. V was clipped by 5 bases and J by 2 bases; unmatched bases: 7. Germline loops: CDR1 SGHTA, CDR2 FQGTGA. The CDR3 DNA follows: TGTGCCAGCAGCGCCAGCGGGATACACACAGATACGCAGTATTTT. This sequence encodes CASSASGIHTDTQYF.

CDR3 nucleotide sequence: TGCGCCAGCAGCTTGGTAGCGGGAGGTGTTGAGACCCAGTACTTC. Amino acid sequence: CASSLVAGGVETQYF. The chain carries TRBV5-1 and TRBJ2-5; 10 bases line up with TRBD2. The CDR3 is 15 residues long. V shed 0 bases, J shed 5 bases, and the junction held 4 bases outside the gene matches. Germline V CDR1 and CDR2: SGHRS, YFSETQ. The variable domain in full, with the rest retrieved from reference TRBV5-1 and TRBJ2-5, is KAGVTQTPRYLIKTRGQQVTLSCSPISGHRSVSWYQQTPGQGLQFLFEYFSETQRNKGNFPGRFSGRQFSNSRSEMNVSTLELGDSALYLCASSLVAGGVETQYFGPGTRLLVL.

The chain joins TRBV28 to TRBJ1-1; D is uncertain. Trimming stripped 4 bases from V and 5 bases from J, with 14 bases between. This CDR3 comprises 14 residues. The germline gives CDR1 MDHEN, CDR2 SYDVKM. The CDR3 DNA reads TGTGCCAGCAGTTCGTCAAAACGGAGGACTGAAGCTTTCTTT. Encoded protein: CASSSSKRRTEAFF.

The V call is TRBV5-6, the J call TRBJ2-5, with 11 bases aligning to TRBD2. Trimming took 4 bases from V and 4 from J; bases not matched to a gene: 12. This CDR3 is built from 17 residues. CDR1 SGHDT and CDR2 YYEEEE come from the germline V gene. This CDR3 reads CASSTRTSGYLPETQYF. CDR3 DNA sequence: TGTGCCAGCAGCACTAGGACTAGCGGGTACCTCCCAGAGACCCAGTACTTC. The full variable domain, in which reference TRBV5-6 and TRBJ2-5 provide the parts outside the CDR3, is DAGVTQSPTHLIKTRGQQVTLRCSPKSGHDTVSWYQQALGQGPQFIFQYYEEEERQRGNFPDRFSGHQFPNYSSELNVNALLLGDSALYLCASSTRTSGYLPETQYFGPGTRLLVL.

This chain links TRBV18 with TRBJ1-4, with a weak D call TRBD1 (5 bases). The germline V gene has CDR1 KGHSH and CDR2 LQKENI. V dropped 4 bases and J dropped 6 bases, with 9 bases sitting between them. The CDR3 runs 13 residues. This CDR3 reads CASSLGQDEKLFF. CDR3 DNA: TGTGCCAGCTCACTAGGACAAGATGAAAAACTGTTTTTT.